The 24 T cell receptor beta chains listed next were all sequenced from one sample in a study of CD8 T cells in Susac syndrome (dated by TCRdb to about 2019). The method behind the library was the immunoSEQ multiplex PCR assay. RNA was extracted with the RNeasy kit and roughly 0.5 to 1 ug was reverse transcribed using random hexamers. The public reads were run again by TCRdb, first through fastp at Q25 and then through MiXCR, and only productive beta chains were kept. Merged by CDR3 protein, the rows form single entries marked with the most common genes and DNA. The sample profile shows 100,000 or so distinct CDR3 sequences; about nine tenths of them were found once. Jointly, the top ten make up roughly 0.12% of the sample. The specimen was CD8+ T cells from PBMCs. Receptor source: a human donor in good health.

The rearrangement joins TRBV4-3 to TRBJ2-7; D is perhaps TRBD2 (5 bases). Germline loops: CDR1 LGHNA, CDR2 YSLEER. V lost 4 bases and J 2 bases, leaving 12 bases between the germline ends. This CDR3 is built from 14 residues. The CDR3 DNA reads TGCGCCAGCAGCCTGGAGGCCAGAGCCTACGAGCAGTACTTC. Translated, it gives CASSLEARAYEQYF.

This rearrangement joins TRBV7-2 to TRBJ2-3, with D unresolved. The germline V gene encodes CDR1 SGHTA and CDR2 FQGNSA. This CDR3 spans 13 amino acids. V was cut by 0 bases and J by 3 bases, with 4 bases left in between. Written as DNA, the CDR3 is TGTGCCAGCAGCTTAGCCTATACAGATACGCAGTATTTT. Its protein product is CASSLAYTDTQYF.

The CDR3: CASSFAGGETQYF. CDR3 in DNA: TGTGCCAGCAGCTTCGCAGGGGGCGAGACCCAGTACTTC. The V and J genes are TRBV7-9 and TRBJ2-5, with 8 nucleotides matching TRBD1. CDR3 length equals 13 residues. Trimming removed 3 bases from V and 5 bases from J; junction bases left unmatched: 2. Per the germline V gene, CDR1 is SEHNR and CDR2 is FQNEAQ (reference sequence).

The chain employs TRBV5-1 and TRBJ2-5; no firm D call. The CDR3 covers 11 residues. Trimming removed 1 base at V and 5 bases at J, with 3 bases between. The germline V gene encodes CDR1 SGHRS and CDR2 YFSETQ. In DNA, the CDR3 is TGCGCCAGCAGCTTGATGGAGACCCAGTACTTC. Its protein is CASSLMETQYF.

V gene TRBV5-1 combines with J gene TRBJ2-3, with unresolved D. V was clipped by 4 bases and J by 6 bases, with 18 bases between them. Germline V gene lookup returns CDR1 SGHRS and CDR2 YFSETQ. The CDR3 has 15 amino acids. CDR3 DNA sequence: TGCGCCAGCAGCCCTGAGGTGACCTCCACGGATACGCAGTATTTT. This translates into CASSPEVTSTDTQYF.

CDR3 region: CASSQGRLNEQFF. The CDR3 DNA reads TGCGCCAGCAGCCAAGGGAGACTCAATGAGCAGTTCTTC. The rearrangement uses TRBV4-1 and TRBJ2-1; no clear D gene. Germline CDR1 is MGHRA and CDR2 is YSYEKL. The CDR3 is made up of 13 amino acids. Trimming left V 1 base short and J 6 bases short, with 7 bases between.

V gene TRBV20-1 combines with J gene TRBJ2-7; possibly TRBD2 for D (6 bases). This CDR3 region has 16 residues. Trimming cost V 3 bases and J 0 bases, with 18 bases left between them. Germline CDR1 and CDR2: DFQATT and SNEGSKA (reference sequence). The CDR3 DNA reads TGCAGTGCTAGGGGATCGCGCGGAGGGGCCTCCTACGAGCAGTACTTC. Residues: CSARGSRGGASYEQYF.

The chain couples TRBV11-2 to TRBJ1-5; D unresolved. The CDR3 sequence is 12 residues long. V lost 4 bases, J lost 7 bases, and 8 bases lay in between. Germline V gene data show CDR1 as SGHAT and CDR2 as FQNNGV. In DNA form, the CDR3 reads TGTGCCAGCAGCTCGGGGAAACAGCCCCAGCATTTT. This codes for CASSSGKQPQHF.

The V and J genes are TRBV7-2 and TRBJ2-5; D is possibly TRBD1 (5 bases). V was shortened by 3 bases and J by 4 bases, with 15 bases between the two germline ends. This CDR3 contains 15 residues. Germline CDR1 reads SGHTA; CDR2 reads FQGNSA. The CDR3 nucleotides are TGTGCCAGCAGCTTTCGGTCGACAGAAGCAGAGACCCAGTACTTC. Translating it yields CASSFRSTEAETQYF.

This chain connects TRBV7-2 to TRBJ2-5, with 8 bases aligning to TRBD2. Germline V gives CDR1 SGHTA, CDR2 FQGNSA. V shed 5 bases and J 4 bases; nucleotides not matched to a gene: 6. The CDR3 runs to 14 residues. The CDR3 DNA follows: TGTGCCAGCAGCACGGGAGGGGTCGGAGAGACCCAGTACTTC. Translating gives CASSTGGVGETQYF. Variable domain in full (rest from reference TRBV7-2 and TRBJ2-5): GAGVSQSPSNKVTEKGKDVELRCDPISGHTALYWYRQSLGQGLEFLIYFQGNSAPDKSGLPSDRFSAERTGGSVSTLTIQRTQQEDSAVYLCASSTGGVGETQYFGPGTRLLVL.

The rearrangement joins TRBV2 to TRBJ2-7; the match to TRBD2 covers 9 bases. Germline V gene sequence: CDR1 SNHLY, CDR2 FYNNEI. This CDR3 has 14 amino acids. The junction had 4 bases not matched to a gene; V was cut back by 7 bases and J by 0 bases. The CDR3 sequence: CASMPGLASYEQYF. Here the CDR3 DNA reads TGTGCCAGCATGCCGGGACTAGCCTCCTACGAGCAGTACTTC. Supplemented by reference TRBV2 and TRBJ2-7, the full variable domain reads EPEVTQTPSHQVTQMGQEVILRCVPISNHLYFYWYRQILGQKVEFLVSFYNNEISEKSEIFDDQFSVERPDGSNFTLKIRSTKLEDSAMYFCASMPGLASYEQYFGPGTRLTVT.

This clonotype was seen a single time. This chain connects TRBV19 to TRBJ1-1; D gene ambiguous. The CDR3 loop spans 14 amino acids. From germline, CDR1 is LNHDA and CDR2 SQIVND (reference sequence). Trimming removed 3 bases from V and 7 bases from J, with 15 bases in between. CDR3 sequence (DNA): TGTGCCAGTAGTATCCCAACAAGCCGGGGTGAAGCTTTCTTT. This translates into CASSIPTSRGEAFF.

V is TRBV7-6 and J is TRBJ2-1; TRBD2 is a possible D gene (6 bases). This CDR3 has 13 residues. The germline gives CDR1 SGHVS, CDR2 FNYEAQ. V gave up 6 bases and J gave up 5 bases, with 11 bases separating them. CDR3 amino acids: CASSWGLDNEQFF. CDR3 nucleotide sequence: TGTGCCAGCAGTTGGGGACTCGACAATGAGCAGTTCTTC.

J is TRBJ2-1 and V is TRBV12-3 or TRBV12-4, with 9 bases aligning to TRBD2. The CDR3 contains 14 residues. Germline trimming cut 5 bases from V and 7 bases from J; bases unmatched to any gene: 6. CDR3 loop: CASSRRGGPNEQFF. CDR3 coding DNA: TGTGCCAGCAGTCGGCGGGGGGGCCCTAATGAGCAGTTCTTC.

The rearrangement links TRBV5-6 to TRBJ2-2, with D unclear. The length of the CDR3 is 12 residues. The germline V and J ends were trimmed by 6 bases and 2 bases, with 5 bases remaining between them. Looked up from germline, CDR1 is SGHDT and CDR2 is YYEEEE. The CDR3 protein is CASTDNTGELFF. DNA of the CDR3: TGTGCCAGCACCGATAACACCGGGGAGCTGTTTTTT.

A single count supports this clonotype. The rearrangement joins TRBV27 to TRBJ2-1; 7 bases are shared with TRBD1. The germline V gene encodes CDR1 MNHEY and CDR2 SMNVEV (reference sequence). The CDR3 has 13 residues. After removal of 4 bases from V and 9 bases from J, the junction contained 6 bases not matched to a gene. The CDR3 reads CASSSGTVGEQFF. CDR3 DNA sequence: TGTGCCAGCAGTTCCGGGACAGTGGGTGAGCAGTTCTTC.

The CDR3 spells CASSQEKASGYNEQFF. For the CDR3, the DNA is TGTGCCAGCAGCCAAGAAAAGGCTAGCGGGTACAATGAGCAGTTCTTC. The V call is TRBV4-2, the J call TRBJ2-1; 8 positions match TRBD2. This CDR3 is 16 amino acids long. V shed 0 bases, J shed 4 bases, and the junction held 5 bases outside the gene matches. Germline V gene sequence: CDR1 LGHNA, CDR2 YNFKEQ.

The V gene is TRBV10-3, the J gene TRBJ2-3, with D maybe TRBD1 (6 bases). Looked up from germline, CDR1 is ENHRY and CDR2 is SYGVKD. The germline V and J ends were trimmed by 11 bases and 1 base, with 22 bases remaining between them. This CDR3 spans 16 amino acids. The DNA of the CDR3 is TGTGCCGTCTCCGGGACACGGCGAACTCGCACAGATACGCAGTATTTT. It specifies CAVSGTRRTRTDTQYF.

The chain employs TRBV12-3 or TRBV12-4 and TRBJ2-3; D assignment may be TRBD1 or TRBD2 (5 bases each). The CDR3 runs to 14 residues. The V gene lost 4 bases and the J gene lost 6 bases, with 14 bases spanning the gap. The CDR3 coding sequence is TGTGCCAGCAGTTCCCAACTCTGGGGGGATACGCAGTATTTT. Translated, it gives CASSSQLWGDTQYF.

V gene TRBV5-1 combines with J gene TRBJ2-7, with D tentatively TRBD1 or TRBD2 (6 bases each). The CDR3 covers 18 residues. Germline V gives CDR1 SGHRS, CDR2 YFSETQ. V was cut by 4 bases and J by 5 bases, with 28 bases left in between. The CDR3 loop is CASSPKTLGGGDPNEQYF. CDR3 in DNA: TGCGCCAGCAGCCCAAAGACGCTGGGGGGCGGGGACCCCAACGAGCAGTACTTC.

CDR3 residues: CASSSWTGGDMREQYF. The CDR3 DNA is TGTGCCAGCAGTTCCTGGACAGGGGGCGATATGCGCGAGCAGTACTTC. This sequence joins TRBV2 and TRBJ2-7; 11 bases are shared with TRBD1. The V and J ends lost 5 bases and 6 bases, in that order; junction bases with no gene match: 12. CDR1 is SNHLY, CDR2 FYNNEI, per germline. CDR3 length equals 16 residues.

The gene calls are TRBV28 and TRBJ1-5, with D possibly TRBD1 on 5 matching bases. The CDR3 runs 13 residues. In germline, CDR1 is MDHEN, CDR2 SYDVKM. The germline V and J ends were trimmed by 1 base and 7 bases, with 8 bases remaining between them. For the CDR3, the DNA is TGTGCCAGCAGTTTATTTCAGGGCCAGCCCCAGCATTTT. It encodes CASSLFQGQPQHF.

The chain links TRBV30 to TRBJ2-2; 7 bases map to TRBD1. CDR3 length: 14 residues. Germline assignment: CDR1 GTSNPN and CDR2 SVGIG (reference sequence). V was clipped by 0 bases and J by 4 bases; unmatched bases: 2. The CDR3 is CAWSVNRGTGELFF. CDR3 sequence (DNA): TGTGCCTGGAGTGTTAACAGGGGCACCGGGGAGCTGTTTTTT.

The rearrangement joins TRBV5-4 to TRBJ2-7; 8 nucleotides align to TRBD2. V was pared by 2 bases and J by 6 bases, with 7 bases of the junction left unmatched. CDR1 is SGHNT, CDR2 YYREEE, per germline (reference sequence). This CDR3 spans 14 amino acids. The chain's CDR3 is CASSFVSGSGEQYF. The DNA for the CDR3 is TGTGCCAGCAGCTTTGTAAGCGGGAGTGGCGAGCAGTACTTC.